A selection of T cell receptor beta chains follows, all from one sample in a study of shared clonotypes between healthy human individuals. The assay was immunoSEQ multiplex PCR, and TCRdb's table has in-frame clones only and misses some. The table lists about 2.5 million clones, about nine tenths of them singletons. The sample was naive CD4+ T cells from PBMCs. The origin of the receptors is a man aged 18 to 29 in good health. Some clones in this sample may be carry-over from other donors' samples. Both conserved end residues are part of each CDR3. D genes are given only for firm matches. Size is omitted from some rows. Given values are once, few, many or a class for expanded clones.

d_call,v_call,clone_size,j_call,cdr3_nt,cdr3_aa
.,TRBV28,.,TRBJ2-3,TGTGCCAGCGGGTCAAGGGCGGATACGCAGTATTTT,CASGSRADTQYF
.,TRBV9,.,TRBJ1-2,TGTGCCAGCAGGCGTGGAGGGGTCGCCGGGGACTACACCTTC,CASRRGGVAGDYTF
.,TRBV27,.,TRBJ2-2,TGTGCCAGCAGTTTATCGTCCACCGGGGAGCTGTTTTTT,CASSLSSTGELFF
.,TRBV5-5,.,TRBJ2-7,TGTGCCAGCAGCCGAATTGGGGGCTACGAGCAGTACTTC,CASSRIGGYEQYF
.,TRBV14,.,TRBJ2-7,TGTGCCAGCAGCCAAGGGGCCCGCTCCTACGAGCAGTACTTC,CASSQGARSYEQYF
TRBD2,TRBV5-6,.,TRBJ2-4,TGTGCCAGCAGCCTGGGACTAGCGGGGAAAAACATTCAGTACTTC,CASSLGLAGKNIQYF
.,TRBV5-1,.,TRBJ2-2,TGCGCCAGCAGCTACAGGGAAGCGAACACCGGGGAGCTGTTTTTT,CASSYREANTGELFF
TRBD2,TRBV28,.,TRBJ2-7,TGTGCCAGCAGTTTTCCAACCCTAGGACTAGCGAACCCCCGCTCCTACGAGCAGTACTTC,CASSFPTLGLANPRSYEQYF
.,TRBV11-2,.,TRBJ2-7,TGTGCCAGCAGCTTTGGGGGGACTGGGAGTAGGTTTGAGCAGTACTTC,CASSFGGTGSRFEQYF
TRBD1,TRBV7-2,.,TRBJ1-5,TGTGCCAGCAGCTCCCGGACAGGGGGACCCAATCAGCCCCAGCATTTT,CASSSRTGGPNQPQHF
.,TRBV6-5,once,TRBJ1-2,TGTGCCAGCAGGCTAGAACAGGGTACGGGCTACACCTTC,CASRLEQGTGYTF
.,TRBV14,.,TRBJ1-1,TGTGCCAGCAGCCCCAGTCTTCTCACTGAAGCTTTCTTT,CASSPSLLTEAFF
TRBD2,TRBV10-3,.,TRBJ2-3,TGTGCCATCAGTCCTACACAATTAGCGGGAGGAGGGCGAGATACGCAGTATTTT,CAISPTQLAGGGRDTQYF
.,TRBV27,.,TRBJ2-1,TGTGCCAGCAGTTCACCGATCGGGACCGACTACAATGAGCAGTTCTTC,CASSSPIGTDYNEQFF
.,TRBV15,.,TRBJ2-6,TGTGCCACCAGCCCCCGGATCGGGCCGAGCTCTGGGGCCAACGTCCTGACTTTC,CATSPRIGPSSGANVLTF
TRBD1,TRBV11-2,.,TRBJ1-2,TGTGCCAGCAGCCCCACCGACAGGGCGGTCTATGGCTACACCTTC,CASSPTDRAVYGYTF
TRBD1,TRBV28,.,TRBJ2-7,TGTGCCAGCACCAGCAGGGGGTTGAACGAGCAGTACTTC,CASTSRGLNEQYF
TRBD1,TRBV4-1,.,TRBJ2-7,TGCGCCAGCAGCCAAGACCGGGACAGGGGAGAGTACGAGCAGTACTTC,CASSQDRDRGEYEQYF
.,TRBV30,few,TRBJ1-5,TGTGCCTGGAGTGGGGAGGGCGGCCAGCCCCAGCATTTT,CAWSGEGGQPQHF
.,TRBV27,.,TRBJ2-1,TGTGCCAGCAGTTTACGCAATGAGCAGTTCTTC,CASSLRNEQFF
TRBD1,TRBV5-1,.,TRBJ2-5,TGCGCCAGCAGCTCGGGACAGGTGACATTACAAGAGACCCAGTACTTC,CASSSGQVTLQETQYF
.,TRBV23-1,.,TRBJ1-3,TGCGCCAGCAGTCATTCGGTGGGCTCTGGAAACACCATATATTTT,CASSHSVGSGNTIYF
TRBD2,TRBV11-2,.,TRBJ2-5,TGTGCCAGCAAGGGGACTAGCTGGCTGAAGACCCAGTACTTC,CASKGTSWLKTQYF